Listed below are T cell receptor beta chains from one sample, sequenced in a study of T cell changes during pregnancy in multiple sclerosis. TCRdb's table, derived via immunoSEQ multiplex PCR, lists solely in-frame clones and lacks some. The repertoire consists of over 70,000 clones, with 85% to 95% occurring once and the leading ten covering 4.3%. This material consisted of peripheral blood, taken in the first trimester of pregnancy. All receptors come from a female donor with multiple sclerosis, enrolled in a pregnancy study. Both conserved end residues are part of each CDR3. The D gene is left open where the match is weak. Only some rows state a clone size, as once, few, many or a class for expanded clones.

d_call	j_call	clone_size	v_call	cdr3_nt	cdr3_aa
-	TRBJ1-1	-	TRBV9	TGTGCCAGCAGCGCCAGGGCAATAAACACTGAAGCTTTCTTT	CASSARAINTEAFF
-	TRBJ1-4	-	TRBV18	TGTGCCAGCTCACCTCCAGGGCTCAATAATGAAAAACTGTTTTTT	CASSPPGLNNEKLFF
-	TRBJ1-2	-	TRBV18	TGTGCCAGCTCACCAGAGGGGACAAATTATGGCTACACCTTC	CASSPEGTNYGYTF
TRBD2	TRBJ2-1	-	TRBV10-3	TGTGCCATCAGTAGATATAGCGGGGGGGCAGTCAACAATGAGCAGTTCTTC	CAISRYSGGAVNNEQFF
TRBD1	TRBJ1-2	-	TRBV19	TGTGCCAGTAGTATAGACGTAGGGGACAGGGGCGGCTACACCTTC	CASSIDVGDRGGYTF
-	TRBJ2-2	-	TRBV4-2	TGTGCCAGCAGCCAACCTACAGGGTCCGGGGAGCTGTTTTTT	CASSQPTGSGELFF
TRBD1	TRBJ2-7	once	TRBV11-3	TGTGCCAGCAGCGATAGACAGGGCGGCGAGCAGTACTTC	CASSDRQGGEQYF
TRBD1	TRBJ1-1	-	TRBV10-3	TGTGCCATCAGTGAGTCGACAGGGGTTAACACTGAAGCTTTCTTT	CAISESTGVNTEAFF
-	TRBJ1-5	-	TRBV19	TGTGCCAGCCGATCCGATCAGATTAGCAATCAGCCCCAGCATTTT	CASRSDQISNQPQHF
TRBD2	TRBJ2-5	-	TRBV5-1	TGCGCCAGCAGCTTGTTGCTAGCGGGGGAAGGGGAGACCCAGTACTTC	CASSLLLAGEGETQYF
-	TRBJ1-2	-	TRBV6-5	TGTGCCAGCAGTTACTCGAGAGGGATCTATGGCTACACCTTC	CASSYSRGIYGYTF
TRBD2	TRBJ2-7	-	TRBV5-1	TGCGCCAGCAGCCTAGGGAGGGACTACGAGCAGTACTTC	CASSLGRDYEQYF
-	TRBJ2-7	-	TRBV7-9	TGTGCCAGCAGCTCGGGGGAGGGGGTGACCTACGAGCAGTACTTC	CASSSGEGVTYEQYF
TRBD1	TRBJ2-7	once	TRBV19	TGTGCCAGCGGGACAGGGAATGTGTACGAGCAGTACTTC	CASGTGNVYEQYF
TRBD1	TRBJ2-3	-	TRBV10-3	TGTGCCATCAGCTTCACGGGACAGGGGGATGATACGCAGTATTTT	CAISFTGQGDDTQYF
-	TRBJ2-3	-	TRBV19	TGTGCCAGTAGAGCGAGGGCGAGCACAGATACGCAGTATTTT	CASRARASTDTQYF
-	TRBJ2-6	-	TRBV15	TGTGCCACCAGCAGAGTATCCGGGGTTGGGGCCAACGTCCTGACTTTC	CATSRVSGVGANVLTF
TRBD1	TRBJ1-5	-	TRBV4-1	TGCGCCAGCAGCCCTCTACCTCCGGGACAGGGGTATGGCAATCAGCCCCAGCATTTT	CASSPLPPGQGYGNQPQHF
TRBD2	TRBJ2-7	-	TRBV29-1	TGCAGCGTTGAAGCGGGGGGTACCTACGAGCAGTACTTC	CSVEAGGTYEQYF
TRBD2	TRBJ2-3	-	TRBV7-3	TGTGCCAGCAGCACTAGCGGGGGGACCACAGATACGCAGTATTTT	CASSTSGGTTDTQYF
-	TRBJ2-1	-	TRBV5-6	TGTGCCAGCAGCTTCTCGTACGACACAGGGATGAATGAGCAGTTCTTC	CASSFSYDTGMNEQFF
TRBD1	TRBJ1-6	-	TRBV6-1	TGTGCCAGCAGTGAAGTACAGGGGGCCTCACCCCTCCACTTT	CASSEVQGASPLHF
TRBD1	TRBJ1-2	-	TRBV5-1	TGCGCCAGCAGCGCCGGACAGGTCTATGGCTACACCTTC	CASSAGQVYGYTF
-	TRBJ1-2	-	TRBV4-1	TGCGCCAGCAGCCAAGAGGCAGGAACTAACTATGGCTACACCTTC	CASSQEAGTNYGYTF
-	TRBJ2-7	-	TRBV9	TGTGCCAGCAGCGTAGATCAGGGAACAAACGAGCAGTACTTC	CASSVDQGTNEQYF
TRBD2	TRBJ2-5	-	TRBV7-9	TGTGCCAGCAGCCGAGCGGGGGGCGAGACCCAGTACTTC	CASSRAGGETQYF
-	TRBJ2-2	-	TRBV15	TGTGCCACCACTCCGAACACCGGGGAGCTGTTTTTT	CATTPNTGELFF
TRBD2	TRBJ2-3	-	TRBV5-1	TGCGCCAGCAGCTCCCGAACTAGCGGGGGGGCCAAGGATACGCAGTATTTT	CASSSRTSGGAKDTQYF
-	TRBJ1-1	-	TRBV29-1	TGCAGCGTTGAAGATAGGGTCACAGGGGAAGCTTTCTTT	CSVEDRVTGEAFF
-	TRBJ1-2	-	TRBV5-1	TGCGCCAGCAGGGAGGCGGGGCCGGAGGGCTATGGCTACACCTTC	CASREAGPEGYGYTF
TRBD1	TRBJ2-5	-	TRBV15	TGTGCCACCAGCAGTGAGGGGGCCCAAGAGACCCAGTACTTC	CATSSEGAQETQYF
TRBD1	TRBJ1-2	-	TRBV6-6	TGTGCCAGCAGTCCCGGGACAGGGGCTCGTGGCTACACCTTC	CASSPGTGARGYTF
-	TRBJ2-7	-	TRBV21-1	TGTGCCAGCAGCAAAAGGGGGGACAGAGCTCGCGAGCAGTACTTC	CASSKRGDRAREQYF
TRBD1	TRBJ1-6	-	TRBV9	TGTGCCAGCAGCGTAGAAGGGGGACAGGGCGGTTCACCCCTCCACTTT	CASSVEGGQGGSPLHF
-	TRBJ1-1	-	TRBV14	TGTGCCAGCAGCCAAGCGGGAGGTTCGGAAGCTTTCTTT	CASSQAGGSEAFF
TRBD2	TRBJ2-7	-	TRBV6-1	TGTGCCAGCAGTGAGGCTTGGGGACTAGTCGACGAGCAGTACTTC	CASSEAWGLVDEQYF
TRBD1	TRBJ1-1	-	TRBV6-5	TGTGCCAGCAGTTACCTTCAGGGGGCCACTGAAGCTTTCTTT	CASSYLQGATEAFF
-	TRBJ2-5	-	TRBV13	TGTGCCAGCAGCCCCCTGGGGAGGGAGACCCAGTACTTC	CASSPLGRETQYF
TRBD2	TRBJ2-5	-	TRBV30	TGTGCCTATCGGAACTTAGCGGGGGGATGGGAGACCCAGTACTTC	CAYRNLAGGWETQYF
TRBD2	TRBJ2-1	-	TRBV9	TGTGCCAGCAGCCCGACTAGCGGGGCGGCAGGCTACAATGAGCAGTTCTTC	CASSPTSGAAGYNEQFF
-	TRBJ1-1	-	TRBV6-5	TGTGCCAGCAGTTTCGCGGGGGCGAATACTGAAGCTTTCTTT	CASSFAGANTEAFF
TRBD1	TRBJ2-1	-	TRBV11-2	TGTGCCAGCAGCTCGCTCCGGGACAGGGGGCGCAATGAGCAGTTCTTC	CASSSLRDRGRNEQFF
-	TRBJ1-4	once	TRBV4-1	TGCGCCAGCAAGCCACCACCGGGGGTCGAAGGTGAAAAACTGTTTTTT	CASKPPPGVEGEKLFF
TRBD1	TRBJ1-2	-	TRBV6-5	TGTGCCAGCAGCCAGGGACAGGTCTACACCTTC	CASSQGQVYTF